This T cell receptor (beta chain) was obtained from a study of cytomegalovirus exposure and HLA in healthy donors. Whole-study results and caveats: The authors later found HLA-associated TCR beta chains more clonally expanded than equally common others.

This clone was counted only a few times. The target antigen is unknown. Both 60 Vbeta primers and 13 Jbeta primers went into the PCR. Only in-frame clones appear in the TCRdb table, and some are missing; sequencing was by immunoSEQ multiplex PCR. The sample shows tens of thousands of clones, about 60% of them seen only once. In germline, CDR1 is GTSNPN, CDR2 SVGIG (reference sequence). This CDR3 contains 13 residues. V was trimmed by 0 bases and J by 7 bases, leaving 13 bases between them. Healthy donors of bone marrow made up the group. Material: PBMCs. This chain uses TRBV30 with TRBJ2-7, with unresolved D. This receptor was obtained from a woman aged 30 to 39 in good health and CMV-seronegative. The CDR3 region has the DNA TGTGCCTGGAGTGTACGGGTGGTATGGGAGCAGTACTTC. Its translation is CAWSVRVVWEQYF.